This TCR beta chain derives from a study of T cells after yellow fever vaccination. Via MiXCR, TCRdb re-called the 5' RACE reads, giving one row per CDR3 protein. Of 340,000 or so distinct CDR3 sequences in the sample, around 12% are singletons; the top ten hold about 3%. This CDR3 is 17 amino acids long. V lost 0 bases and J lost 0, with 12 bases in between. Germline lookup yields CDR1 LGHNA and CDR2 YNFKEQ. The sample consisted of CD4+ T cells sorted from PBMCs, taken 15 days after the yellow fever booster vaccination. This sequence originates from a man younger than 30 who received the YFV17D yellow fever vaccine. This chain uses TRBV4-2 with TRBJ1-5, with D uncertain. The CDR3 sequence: CASSQEYSDYSNQPQHF. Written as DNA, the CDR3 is TGTGCCAGCAGCCAAGAATATTCTGATTATAGCAATCAGCCCCAGCATTTT.